This record covers a single T cell receptor (beta chain). Amplified TCR beta CDR3 regions derived from RNA transcripts. The TCR CDR3 first-round RT-PCR relied on the HTBI primer set. From the multiplex PCR reads, TCRdb called clonotypes with MiXCR, one entry per CDR3 protein. The sample holds about 660,000 distinct CDR3 sequences, just under 45% seen once. These data come from a study of T cells in Graves' hyperthyroidism and ophthalmopathy. Clinical symptoms, serum thyroxine and TRAb, thyroid ultrasound and orbital computed tomography were used for the diagnoses. V gave up 6 bases and J gave up 4 bases, with 16 bases separating them. This CDR3 comprises 13 residues. Germline V gene lookup returns CDR1 SQVTM and CDR2 ANQGSEA.

This receptor was taken from an adult man with Graves' disease, either hyperthyroidism or ophthalmopathy (not recorded which). The chain employs TRBV29-1 and TRBJ2-7, with D maybe TRBD2 (6 bases). The sequenced material came from peripheral blood or thyroid tissue (not recorded which). In nucleotides, the CDR3 is TGCAGCGTGGCCGTTGCGGGACGATACGAGCAGTACTTC. Translation: CSVAVAGRYEQYF.